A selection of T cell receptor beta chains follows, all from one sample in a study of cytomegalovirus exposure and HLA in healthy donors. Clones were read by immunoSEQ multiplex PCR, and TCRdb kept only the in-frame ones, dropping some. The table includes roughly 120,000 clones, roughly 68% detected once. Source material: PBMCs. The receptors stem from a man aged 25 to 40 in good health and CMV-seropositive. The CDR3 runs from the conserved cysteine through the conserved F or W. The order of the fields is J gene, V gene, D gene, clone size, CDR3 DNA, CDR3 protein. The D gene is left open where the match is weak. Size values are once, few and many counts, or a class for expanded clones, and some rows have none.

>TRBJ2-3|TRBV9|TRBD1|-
TGTGCCAGCAGCGTGACTGCAGGGGGAACGCAGTATTTT
CASSVTAGGTQYF
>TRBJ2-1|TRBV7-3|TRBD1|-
TGTGCCAGCAGCATTGGACAGGGAACCTACAATGAGCAGTTCTTC
CASSIGQGTYNEQFF
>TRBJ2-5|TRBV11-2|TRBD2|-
TGTGCCAGCAGCTTAGATGGGACTAGACAAGAGACCCAGTACTTC
CASSLDGTRQETQYF
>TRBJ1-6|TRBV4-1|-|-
TGCGCCAGCAGCCAAGGACCCGAGACAGGTTATTCACCCCTCCACTTT
CASSQGPETGYSPLHF
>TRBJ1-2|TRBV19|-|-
TGTGCCAGTAGTAAAAGATTCAGTTTTAACTATGGCTACACCTTC
CASSKRFSFNYGYTF
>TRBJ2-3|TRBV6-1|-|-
TGTGCCAGCAGTGAGGCAGGGCACACAGATACGCAGTATTTT
CASSEAGHTDTQYF
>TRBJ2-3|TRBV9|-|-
TGTGCCAGCAGCGCCAGGGTGGGACACACAGATACGCAGTATTTT
CASSARVGHTDTQYF
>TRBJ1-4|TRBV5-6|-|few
TGTGCCAGCAGCCATCCCGACATCCAGGAGTTTTTT
CASSHPDIQEFF
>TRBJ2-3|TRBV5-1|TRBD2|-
TGCGCCAGCAGCTTTGTACTAGCGGGAGAACCCACAGATACGCAGTATTTT
CASSFVLAGEPTDTQYF
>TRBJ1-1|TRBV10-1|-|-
TGCGCCAGCTCTTTCAGCGGGGGCGAAGCTTTCTTT
CASSFSGGEAFF
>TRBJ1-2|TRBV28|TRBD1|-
TGTGCCAGCAGTTTAGGGACAGGGGTTGGTGGCTACACCTTC
CASSLGTGVGGYTF
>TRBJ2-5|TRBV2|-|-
TGTGCCAGCAGTGAAGGAAAGGCGTCCAGGGAGACCCAGTACTTC
CASSEGKASRETQYF
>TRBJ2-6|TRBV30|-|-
TGTGCCTGGAGCCTCGGGGGAGGAGCCGGGGCCAACGTCCTGACTTTC
CAWSLGGGAGANVLTF
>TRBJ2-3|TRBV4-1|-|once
TGCGCCAGCAGCCAAGATATGATCTTGAGGGGGGATACGCAGTATTTT
CASSQDMILRGDTQYF
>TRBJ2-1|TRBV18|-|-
TGTGCCAGCTCACCAGAGGCCAGCGGAGGTTACAATGAGCAGTTCTTC
CASSPEASGGYNEQFF
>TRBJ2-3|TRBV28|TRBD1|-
TGTGCCAGCAGTTCAAGAGTCCTTCGGACAGGGGAACGAGATACGCAGTATTTT
CASSSRVLRTGERDTQYF
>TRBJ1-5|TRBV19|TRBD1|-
TGTGCCAGTACCCGGACAGGGAATCAGCCCCAGCATTTT
CASTRTGNQPQHF
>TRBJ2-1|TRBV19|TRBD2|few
TGTGCCAGTAGTATCCAGCGGGAGAGCTATGAGCAGTTCTTC
CASSIQRESYEQFF
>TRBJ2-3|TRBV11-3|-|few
TGTGCCAGCAGCTTAGCTTCCCAAGTCGGGAGAACGGTGAGGACAGATACGCAGTATTTT
CASSLASQVGRTVRTDTQYF
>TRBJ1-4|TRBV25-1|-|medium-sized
TGTGCCAGCAGGGCAGTAGGCGGGTCCAATGAAAAACTGTTTTTT
CASRAVGGSNEKLFF
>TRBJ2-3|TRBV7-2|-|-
TGTGCCAGCAGCTTATTGGTGGGACACCAAGATACGCAGTATTTT
CASSLLVGHQDTQYF
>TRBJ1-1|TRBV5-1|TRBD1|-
TGCGCCAGCAGCCGAATGGGGGACAGCAACACTGAAGCTTTCTTT
CASSRMGDSNTEAFF
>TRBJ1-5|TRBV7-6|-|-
TGTGCCAGCAGCCAGGACAGCTTTAGCAATCAGCCCCAGCATTTT
CASSQDSFSNQPQHF
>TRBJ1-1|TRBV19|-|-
TGTGCCAGTAGTATGCGACAGCAGAGTACGAACACTGAAGCTTTCTTT
CASSMRQQSTNTEAFF
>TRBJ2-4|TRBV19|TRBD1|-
TGTGCCAGTAGTCAAATAAATGACAGGGGGCGGAACATTCAGTACTTC
CASSQINDRGRNIQYF
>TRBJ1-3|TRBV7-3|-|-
TGTGCCAGCAGCCCCCCCATTGGAAACACCATATATTTT
CASSPPIGNTIYF
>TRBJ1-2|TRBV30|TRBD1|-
TGTGCTTCGACAGGGCTTACTGGCTACACCTTC
CASTGLTGYTF
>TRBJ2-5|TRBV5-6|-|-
TGTGCCAGCAGCTTTAGGGGGCAAGAGACCCAGTACTTC
CASSFRGQETQYF
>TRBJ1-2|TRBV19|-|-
TGTGCCAGTAGTATCCCTTCCCGGGACTTCTCTCATGGCTACACCTTC
CASSIPSRDFSHGYTF
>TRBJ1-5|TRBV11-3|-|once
TGTGCCAGCACCCTAAACAGGGTAGCCAATCAGCCCCAGCATTTT
CASTLNRVANQPQHF
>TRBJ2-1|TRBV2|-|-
TGTGCCAGCAGTGGGGGCAGCGCCTACAATGAGCAGTTCTTC
CASSGGSAYNEQFF
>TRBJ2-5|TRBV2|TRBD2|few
TGTGCCAGCCTTACCCGGACTAGCGGGGGGGCCCGTGAGACCCAGTACTTC
CASLTRTSGGARETQYF
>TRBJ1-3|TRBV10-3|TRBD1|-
TGTGCCATCAGTCAGGACAGGCTTACTGGAAACACCATATATTTT
CAISQDRLTGNTIYF
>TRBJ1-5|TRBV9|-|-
TGTGCCAGCAGCGTAGCCCCAGGCCCGAGTCAGCCCCAGCATTTT
CASSVAPGPSQPQHF
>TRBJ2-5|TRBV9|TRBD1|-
TGTGCCAGCAGCGTGGACGGGGCAGGGGGAGAGACCCAGTACTTC
CASSVDGAGGETQYF
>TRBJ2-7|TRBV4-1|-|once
TGCGCCAGCAGCCAAGAAAGAGGAGGAGGCGGAGGGCCGCACGAGCAGTACTTC
CASSQERGGGGGPHEQYF
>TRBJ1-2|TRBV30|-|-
TGTGCCTGGAGTCCTGGGCCTAACTATGGCTACACCTTC
CAWSPGPNYGYTF
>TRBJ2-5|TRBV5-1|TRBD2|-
TGCGCCAGCAGCCGGAGGCTAGCGGGAGGGCCGGAGACCCAGTACTTC
CASSRRLAGGPETQYF
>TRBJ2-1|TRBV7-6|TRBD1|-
TGTGCCAGCAGCTTCGGACAGGGGCCGAGCTCCTACAATGAGCAGTTCTTC
CASSFGQGPSSYNEQFF
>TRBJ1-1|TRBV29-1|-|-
TGCAGCCATTCTCAAGGGGGCACTGAAGCTTTCTTT
CSHSQGGTEAFF
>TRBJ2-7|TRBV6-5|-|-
TGTGCCAGCAGTCGGGGGACAGCCGACGAGCAGTACTTC
CASSRGTADEQYF